This T cell receptor beta chain derives from a study of identical twins. Between the trimmed V and J ends, which lost 2 bases and 7 bases, there was a span of 17 bases. CDR3 length equals 15 residues. Per the germline V gene, CDR1 is SNHLY and CDR2 is FYNNEI. TCRdb re-called the 5' RACE reads with MiXCR, one entry per CDR3 protein. The top ten hold 5.4% of the sample, which has 200,000 to 300,000 distinct CDR3 sequences, 7.5% seen once. This clonotype was observed a few times. Its specificity is not known. Overall study results and limits: Abundant beta clonotypes from cord blood had fewer insertions, unlike memory repertoires, which showed none. Zero-insertion results could be subject to partial confounding by invariant MAIT and iNKT cells. Conclusions leaned on cross-sectional statistical analysis and did not track the same donors over time.

Donors uniformly comprised healthy Caucasians. The data also belong to a second study, concerning yellow fever vaccine responses in identical twins.

Sequencing was done on a sample of CD8+ T cells sorted from blood. This rearrangement joins TRBV2 to TRBJ1-1; D is possibly TRBD1 (5 bases). The TCR sequence derives from a woman between 18 and 29 years old in good health. The CDR3 coding sequence is TGTGCCAGCAGTGAATGGGGCTTCGGGGACCTTGAAGCTTTCTTT. Translating it yields CASSEWGFGDLEAFF.